The 30 T cell receptor beta chains below were found in one sample sequenced in a study of shared clonotypes between healthy human individuals. Sequenced by immunoSEQ multiplex PCR; TCRdb stores in-frame clones only, minus some. The sample yields some 500,000 clones, 60% to 80% seen once. Sequences were obtained from PBMCs. These receptors all come from a woman aged 40 to 55 in good health. Some clones in this sample may be carry-over from other donors' samples.

DNA of the CDR3: TGTGCCAGCAGCTCACAGGGTGCCATTAATGAAAAACTGTTTTTT. It translates to CASSSQGAINEKLFF. V usage is TRBV7-6 and J usage is TRBJ1-4; TRBD1 might be the D (6 bases). The CDR3 runs 15 residues. With 4 bases removed from V and 4 bases from J, the gap between germline ends came to 13 bases. CDR1 SGHVS and CDR2 FNYEAQ come from the germline V gene. Variable domain in full (rest from reference TRBV7-6 and TRBJ1-4): GAGVSQSPRYKVTKRGQDVALRCDPISGHVSLYWYRQALGQGPEFLTYFNYEAQQDKSGLPNDRFSAERPEGSISTLTIQRTEQRDSAMYRCASSSQGAINEKLFFGSGTQLSVL.

This rearrangement joins TRBV19 to TRBJ2-3, with D unclear. V lost 1 base and J 0 bases, leaving 2 bases between the germline ends. CDR3 size: 13 residues. The germline CDR1 and CDR2 sequences are LNHDA and SQIVND (reference sequence). CDR3 sequence: CASSIASTDTQYF. The CDR3 bases are TGTGCCAGTAGTATAGCCAGCACAGATACGCAGTATTTT.

Worth noting for this clone: Other DNA sequences of this sample code for an identical CDR3. The chain joins TRBV28 to TRBJ1-1, with D perhaps matching TRBD1 (5 bases). The CDR3 length is 13 residues. Germline-derived CDR1 and CDR2 are MDHEN and SYDVKM. Trimming cost V 10 bases and J 10 bases, with 22 bases left between them. The DNA of the CDR3 is TGTGCCACCACAACGGGCGGTCGGAGGGGAGCTTTCTTT. Its protein product is CATTTGGRRGAFF.

The chain carries TRBV20-1 and TRBJ2-7; D gene ambiguous. Trimming removed 6 bases at V and 1 base at J, with 7 bases between. CDR3 size: 11 residues. The germline V gene has CDR1 DFQATT and CDR2 SNEGSKA (reference sequence). Here the CDR3 reads CSAERSYEQYF. For the CDR3, the DNA is TGCAGTGCGGAAAGATCCTACGAGCAGTACTTC.

This clone was seen repeatedly, ten times or more. Other nucleotide sequences in the sample specify the same CDR3. The chain joins TRBV5-1 to TRBJ2-5, with TRBD2 identical over 10 bases. Germline V gene data show CDR1 as SGHRS and CDR2 as YFSETQ. The J segment lost 5 bases and the V segment lost 5 bases, leaving 9 bases of the junction unmatched. The CDR3 length is 15 residues. The CDR3 is CASSQLAGVLETQYF. The CDR3 DNA reads TGCGCCAGCAGTCAGCTAGCGGGAGTCTTGGAGACCCAGTACTTC.

The gene calls are TRBV4-2 and TRBJ2-2; TRBD2 is a possible D gene (6 bases). The CDR3 spans 17 residues. Between the trimmed V and J ends, which lost 1 base and 3 bases, there was a span of 15 bases. Germline V gene data show CDR1 as LGHNA and CDR2 as YNFKEQ. The CDR3 protein is CASSQVLGGDDTGELFF. The CDR3 bases are TGTGCCAGCAGCCAAGTCCTCGGGGGAGACGACACCGGGGAGCTGTTTTTT.

The V gene is TRBV6-1, the J gene TRBJ2-5; 7 bases fit TRBD1. This CDR3 has 14 residues. With V trimmed by 6 bases and J by 5 bases, 9 bases remained unmatched. The V gene's germline CDR1 is MNHNS and CDR2 SASEGT. CDR3 amino acids: CASSARGRVETQYF. CDR3 bases: TGTGCCAGCAGCGCAAGGGGGCGCGTTGAGACCCAGTACTTC.

The chain joins TRBV27 to TRBJ1-1; maybe TRBD1 (5 bases). V lost 0 bases, J lost 7 bases, and 9 bases lay in between. The CDR3 consists of 13 residues. Germline CDR1 MNHEY, CDR2 SMNVEV (reference sequence). CDR3 bases: TGTGCCAGCAGTTTATCAGCCGGGGGTGAAGCTTTCTTT. It yields the protein CASSLSAGGEAFF.

The chain has TRBV27 and TRBJ2-3, with D possibly matching TRBD2 (6 bases). The V end was cut by 8 bases, the J end by 2 bases, with 20 bases between. CDR1 MNHEY and CDR2 SMNVEV come from the germline V gene (reference sequence). This CDR3 has 16 amino acids. In DNA, the CDR3 is TGTGCCAGCCTACCCCCGAGTGGGAGGTCCACAGATACGCAGTATTTT. Encoded protein: CASLPPSGRSTDTQYF.

V usage is TRBV6-1 and J usage is TRBJ2-2, with D possibly being TRBD2 (5 bases). V gave up 3 bases and J gave up 2 bases, with 19 bases separating them. The CDR3 sequence is 18 residues long. CDR1 and CDR2 (germline): MNHNS, SASEGT. The CDR3 DNA sequence: TGTGCCAGCAGTGACCCGCATCGGGGTCTCCAAAACACCGGGGAGCTGTTTTTT. Protein: CASSDPHRGLQNTGELFF.

The rearrangement joins TRBV5-6 to TRBJ2-3; the D gene is possibly TRBD2 (5 bases). Looked up from germline, CDR1 is SGHDT and CDR2 is YYEEEE. The CDR3 has 13 amino acids. Trimming removed 5 bases at V and 0 bases at J, with 7 bases between. CDR3 bases: TGTGCCAGCAGACGGGGAAGCACAGATACGCAGTATTTT. Translating it yields CASRRGSTDTQYF.

This chain uses TRBV7-9 with TRBJ2-3; the D gene is possibly TRBD2 (6 bases). V was shortened by 4 bases and J by 1 base, with 15 bases between the two germline ends. Germline CDR1 is SEHNR and CDR2 is FQNEAQ (reference sequence). This CDR3 is 16 amino acids long. For the CDR3, the DNA is TGTGCCAGCAGCTCACGACTAGATTCGGGCACAGATACGCAGTATTTT. Translation gives CASSSRLDSGTDTQYF. The complete variable domain, with remaining parts taken from reference TRBV7-9 and TRBJ2-3, reads DTGVSQNPRHKITKRGQNVTFRCDPISEHNRLYWYRQTLGQGPEFLTYFQNEAQLEKSRLLSDRFSAERPKGSFSTLEIQRTEQGDSAMYLCASSSRLDSGTDTQYFGPGTRLTVL.

V gene TRBV4-1 combines with J gene TRBJ1-2; D call uncertain. The CDR3 covers 16 residues. Germline V gives CDR1 MGHRA, CDR2 YSYEKL. Trimming stripped 1 base from V and 2 bases from J, with 14 bases between. The CDR3 DNA reads as TGCGCCAGCAGCCAAGGACTAATAAGGTTAAACTATGGCTACACCTTC. It encodes CASSQGLIRLNYGYTF.

For this clone: This specimen includes other DNA sequences encoding the same CDR3. J is TRBJ2-1 and V is TRBV2; D is unclear. Germline-derived CDR1 and CDR2 are SNHLY and FYNNEI. There are 13 residues in the CDR3. With 2 bases removed from V and 5 bases from J, the gap between germline ends came to 7 bases. The CDR3 is CASSESRNNEQFF. The CDR3 DNA reads TGTGCCAGCAGTGAAAGTAGGAACAATGAGCAGTTCTTC.

As for this clone: Distinct nucleotide sequences in the sample also encode this CDR3. The rearrangement joins TRBV11-2 to TRBJ2-6; maybe TRBD2 (5 bases). CDR3 length: 15 amino acids. Trimming took off 1 base at V and 1 base at J, with 5 bases between the two ends. Germline V gives CDR1 SGHAT, CDR2 FQNNGV. The CDR3 DNA follows: TGTGCCAGCAGCTTAGGACTATCTGGGGCCAACGTCCTGACTTTC. This encodes CASSLGLSGANVLTF.

The chain couples TRBV7-3 to TRBJ2-2; 11 positions match TRBD2. The CDR3 runs 15 residues. Losses at the gene ends were 5 bases for V and 6 bases for J; bases not matched to a gene: 5. CDR1 is SGHTA and CDR2 is FQGTGA in the germline V gene. The CDR3 region has the DNA TGTGCCAGCAGCACCGGACTAGCGGGCCCCGGGGAGCTGTTTTTT. Amino acid sequence: CASSTGLAGPGELFF.

The rearrangement links TRBV25-1 to TRBJ1-2, with 9 nucleotides matching TRBD1. This CDR3 contains 15 residues. V lost 4 bases, J lost 1 base, and 4 bases stayed unmatched. CDR1 is MGHDK and CDR2 is SYGVNS in the germline V gene. The CDR3 protein is CASSAGTGFNYGYTF. CDR3 coding DNA: TGTGCCAGCAGTGCCGGGACAGGGTTTAACTATGGCTACACCTTC.

This clone has a count of ten or more. The genes are TRBV5-6 and TRBJ1-4; D is undetermined. Trimming took off 2 bases at V and 0 bases at J, with 5 bases between the two ends. The germline gives CDR1 SGHDT, CDR2 YYEEEE. There are 14 residues in the CDR3. CDR3 protein: CASSFSPTNEKLFF. CDR3 DNA: TGTGCCAGCAGCTTTAGCCCAACTAATGAAAAACTGTTTTTT.

A note on this clone: In the same sample, other DNA sequences code for this CDR3. This rearrangement joins TRBV9 to TRBJ2-7; the match to TRBD2 covers 8 bases. Trimming removed 0 bases from V and 1 base from J; junction bases left unmatched: 3. This CDR3 contains 15 residues. The germline CDR1 and CDR2 sequences are SGDLS and YYNGEE. The CDR3 region is CASSVAAGESYEQYF. DNA for the CDR3: TGTGCCAGCAGCGTAGCAGCGGGAGAGTCCTACGAGCAGTACTTC.

In this sample, this clone turned up a few times. The CDR3 sequence: CAARGNGGYGYTF. The CDR3 nucleotides read TGTGCAGCTCGAGGGAACGGAGGCTATGGCTACACCTTC. The genes are TRBV6-5 and TRBJ1-2; D gene unclear. Germline CDR1 and CDR2: MNHEY and SVGAGI. This CDR3 is built from 13 residues.

This chain links TRBV10-3 with TRBJ1-5; possibly TRBD1 for D (6 bases). The CDR3 runs to 14 residues. The germline V gene encodes CDR1 ENHRY and CDR2 SYGVKD. The V end lost 0 bases, the J end lost 5 bases, and 8 bases lay between the germline ends. In DNA, the CDR3 is TGTGCCATCAGTGAGTCAGGGGGAGATCAGCCCCAGCATTTT. Amino acids: CAISESGGDQPQHF.

The table lists this clone with a count of one. The chain recombines TRBV5-1 with TRBJ1-1; D call uncertain. Deletions cut 0 bases from V and 4 bases from J, with 7 bases between. The CDR3 contains 13 residues. Per germline, CDR1 SGHRS and CDR2 YFSETQ. The CDR3 bases are TGCGCCAGCAGCTTGGCCATAACCACTGAAGCTTTCTTT. Its protein product is CASSLAITTEAFF.

The rearrangement links TRBV2 to TRBJ2-3; D remains ambiguous. The CDR3 runs 12 residues. V gave up 7 bases and J gave up 5 bases, with 10 bases separating them. Germline V gives CDR1 SNHLY, CDR2 FYNNEI. The CDR3 coding sequence is TGTGCCAGCACGGCGCCTCGAGATACGCAGTATTTT. It is translated as CASTAPRDTQYF.

This clone came up a few times. Other DNA sequences within the sample encode an identical CDR3. The CDR3 DNA reads TGTGCCAGCAGTTGGTCCGCCGAAGAGACCCAGTACTTC. Its protein is CASSWSAEETQYF. This chain joins TRBV25-1 and TRBJ2-5; D remains ambiguous. Between the trimmed V and J ends, which lost 5 bases and 3 bases, there was a span of 10 bases. There are 13 residues in the CDR3. Germline V gene sequence: CDR1 MGHDK, CDR2 SYGVNS. Combining the CDR3 with reference TRBV25-1 and TRBJ2-5 gives the whole variable domain EADIYQTPRYLVIGTGKKITLECSQTMGHDKMYWYQQDPGMELHLIHYSYGVNSTEKGDLSSESTVSRIRTEHFPLTLESARPSHTSQYLCASSWSAEETQYFGPGTRLLVL.

The V gene is TRBV13, the J gene TRBJ2-7, with D uncertain. The CDR3 consists of 11 residues. V was shortened by 2 bases and J by 6 bases, with 5 bases between the two germline ends. CDR1 and CDR2 (germline): PRHDT, FYEKMQ (reference sequence). The CDR3 nucleotides are TGTGCCAGCAGCTTACATCTCGAGCAGTACTTC. Its protein is CASSLHLEQYF.

Remarks on this clone: The junction departs from germline at one end; a sequencing error may be responsible. The chain combines TRBV7-7 with TRBJ2-5; D gene ambiguous. This CDR3 is 16 amino acids long. The germline V gene has CDR1 SSHAT and CDR2 FNYEAQ (reference sequence). CDR3 amino acids: CASSKNLWTVTETQYF. The CDR3 coding sequence is TGTGCTAGCAGCAAAAATCTATGGACGGTGACCGAGACCCAGTACTTC.

As to this clone: Given a far larger clone just one base away, this is likely a sequencing read error. The chain recombines TRBV7-7 with TRBJ2-5; perhaps TRBD2 as D (6 bases). The CDR3 is 14 residues long. Trimming stripped 2 bases from V and 5 bases from J, with 12 bases between. Germline CDR1 reads SSHAT; CDR2 reads FNYEAQ (reference sequence). CDR3 region: CASSLTREAETQYF. The CDR3 bases are TGTGCCAGCAGCTTAACTAGGGAGGCGGAGACCCAGTACTTC.

CDR3: CASSVATGGETQYF. For the CDR3, the DNA is TGTGCCAGCAGCGTAGCTACGGGGGGAGAGACCCAGTACTTC. The chain uses TRBV9 and TRBJ2-5, with 7 bases matching TRBD2. Germline trimming cut 0 bases from V and 4 bases from J; bases unmatched to any gene: 3. The CDR3 is 14 amino acids. Per the germline V gene, CDR1 is SGDLS and CDR2 is YYNGEE.

The gene calls are TRBV5-4 and TRBJ1-2, with 8 bases that match TRBD1. This CDR3 is built from 15 residues. Trimming at V came to 4 bases and at J to 4 bases, leaving 9 bases not matched to a gene. CDR1 and CDR2 from the germline V gene are SGHNT and YYREEE (reference sequence). This chain's CDR3 is CASSPGQVQGYGYTF. The CDR3, as DNA: TGTGCCAGCAGCCCGGGACAGGTTCAGGGCTATGGCTACACCTTC.

By sample share, this clone is medium-sized. The chain employs TRBV5-1 and TRBJ1-1; D may be TRBD1 (5 bases). Trimming shortened V by 4 bases and J by 3 bases, and 10 bases separated the two germline ends. This CDR3 has 13 amino acids. Germline lookup yields CDR1 SGHRS and CDR2 YFSETQ. CDR3 DNA sequence: TGCGCCAGCAGCGCGGACACGTACACTGAAGCTTTCTTT. Amino acid sequence: CASSADTYTEAFF.